This TCR beta chain was profiled in a study of T cell repertoires in cytomegalovirus infection. Turning to the study itself: CMV epitopes, recently identified HLA-C-restricted and well-studied HLA-B-restricted, were used. Public TCR beta signatures indicated both CMV infection and matching HLA type. Overall study findings and caveats: The response measured ex vivo was dominated by TCR beta clonotypes (HLA-C-restricted and CMV-specific).

TCRdb redid the calling of the reads with MiXCR, one entry per CDR3 protein. The table lists 800,000 to 950,000 distinct CDR3 sequences, over 25% of them singletons, with 9.5% to 15% in the top ten. Looked up from germline, CDR1 is DFQATT and CDR2 is SNEGSKA (reference sequence). The ends lost 0 bases at V and 4 bases at J; junction bases unmatched: 8. This CDR3 has 16 amino acids. Turning to this clonotype: The antigen is unknown.

The rearrangement joins TRBV20-1 to TRBJ1-5; 8 bases agree with TRBD1. The sample here was cultured CD8+ T cells from PBMCs, taken from culture after CMV antigen stimulation. This TCR derives from a human donor in good health (CMV status not recorded). Some clones in this sample may be carry-over from other donors' samples. The CDR3 nucleotides read TGCAGTGCTAGAGAACAGGGGGTTGAGATTAATCAGCCCCAGCATTTT. This encodes CSAREQGVEINQPQHF.